These T cell receptor beta chains were read from a single sample in a study of control samples from healthy donors and cancer patients. TCRdb's table, derived via immunoSEQ multiplex PCR, lists solely in-frame clones and lacks some. The sample lists approximately 30,000 clones, approximately 93% occurring once. Input material: blood. The receptors derive from a man in his fifties or sixties in good health. Both conserved end residues are part of each CDR3.

V	CDR3
TRBV2	CASSVSYEQYF
TRBV30	CAWVRGRNEQFF
TRBV11-2	CASSLTLGIGDNEQFF
TRBV4-3	CASSQAGYTGELFF
TRBV3-1/TRBV3-2	CASRPAGAYGYTF
TRBV4-3	CASSQAFGSETQYF
TRBV12-3/TRBV12-4	CASSLAGYGYTF
TRBV25-1	CASSELVRGDGNQPQHF
TRBV11-2	CASSLGTGRSYNEQFF
TRBV4-3	CASSQQTSAGELFF
TRBV11-2	CASSGGTSRDEQFF
TRBV11-2	CASSPPGGGDTQYF
TRBV7-2	CASSLDLAGRTDTQYF
TRBV7-8	CASSPGLQGTYEQYF
TRBV5-6	CASSLYGGTSYEQYF
TRBV7-6	CASSLSGNSGNTIYF
TRBV18	CASSLQGANAEAFF
TRBV15	CATSREGGRLEAFF
TRBV14	CASSQSTAHGAPLHF
TRBV25-1	CASSIQGAQANYGYTF
TRBV12-5	CASGLGLAGVRETQYF
TRBV30	CAWSGGRVGSGELFF
TRBV4-1	CASQLYGTHNEQFF
TRBV7-9	CASSLADRGRADTQYF
TRBV18	CASSLGGSGGAYEQYF
TRBV6-2/TRBV6-3	CASSLRTGNYGYTF
TRBV21-1	CASSKGGDYREPDTGELFF
TRBV9	CASGKYQTSGGAGDTQYF
TRBV7-3	CASSLGSNTEAFF
TRBV19	CASTPEGANSPLHF
TRBV3-1/TRBV3-2	CASSPSSSEVAQYF
TRBV5-6	CASSGQGRTEAFF
TRBV5-1	CASSLEGDTSYNEQFF
TRBV25-1	CASSDSPGGARNEQFF
TRBV6-6	CASTGTASYEQYF
TRBV15	CATSRAGGHTEAFF
TRBV6-5	CASRDRPYEQYF
TRBV5-1	CASSWTGQGTDTQYF
TRBV2	CASSGGRQGISGYTF
TRBV28	CASSAPRDNSPLHF
TRBV7-2	CASSLVRTSGGHF
TRBV18	CASSPPAASTEAFF
TRBV5-4	CASSLGQKQETQYF
TRBV19	CASSFSGGASGYNEQFF
TRBV19	CASSFGTGFSGNTIYF
TRBV6-5	CASADGQSYNEKLFF
TRBV7-9	CASSLGTVSNTGELFF
TRBV5-4	CASSLMKLGGGYTF